This entry lists 29 T cell receptor beta chains sequenced from one sample in a study of T cell repertoires in cytomegalovirus infection. What these receptors recognize is not known. TCRdb reanalysed the reads using MiXCR and keeps one entry per CDR3 protein. Of 250,000 to 400,000 distinct CDR3 sequences in the sample, about 25% were seen once. The input for sequencing was cultured PBMCs, taken from culture after CMV antigen stimulation. The receptors originated from a human donor in good health (CMV status not recorded). Some clones in this sample may be carry-over from other donors' samples.

This clonotype was picked up a small number of times. The chain combines TRBV7-9 with TRBJ1-1, with a possible D match to TRBD1 (5 bases). Germline CDR1 is SEHNR and CDR2 is FQNEAQ (reference sequence). This CDR3 has 12 residues. V lost 5 bases and J 4 bases, leaving 8 bases between the germline ends. CDR3 in DNA: TGTGCCAGCAGCCCAGGGTTCACTGAAGCTTTCTTT. The encoded protein is CASSPGFTEAFF.

This clonotype showed up just a few times. The V gene is TRBV10-3, the J gene TRBJ1-1, with 7 bases fitting TRBD1. From germline, CDR1 is ENHRY and CDR2 SYGVKD. The CDR3 loop spans 13 amino acids. V shed 8 bases and J 4 bases; nucleotides not matched to a gene: 7. CDR3 coding DNA: TGTGCCATCGGTACAGGGGAGGGCACTGAAGCTTTCTTT. Encoded protein: CAIGTGEGTEAFF.

This clonotype was counted a few times. The V gene is TRBV4-3, the J gene TRBJ2-1; TRBD2 is a possible D gene (5 bases). The CDR3 length is 17 residues. The germline gives CDR1 LGHNA, CDR2 YSLEER. V lost 0 bases and J 8 bases, leaving 20 bases between the germline ends. The CDR3 here is CASSQDWSHSSVDEQFF. DNA of the CDR3: TGCGCCAGCAGCCAAGATTGGTCCCACAGTAGCGTCGATGAGCAGTTCTTC.

This clonotype was observed at least ten times. This sequence joins TRBV11-2 and TRBJ1-2; 10 nucleotides line up with TRBD1. The germline V gene has CDR1 SGHAT and CDR2 FQNNGV. The CDR3 sequence is 14 residues long. Germline trimming cut 5 bases from V and 8 bases from J; bases unmatched to any gene: 8. CDR3 nucleotides: TGTGCCAGCAGCACTGGACAGGGGGTAGAAGGCTACACCTTC. It is translated as CASSTGQGVEGYTF. Complete variable domain (other parts from reference TRBV11-2 and TRBJ1-2): EAGVAQSPRYKIIEKRQSVAFWCNPISGHATLYWYQQILGQGPKLLIQFQNNGVVDDSQLPKDRFSAERLKGVDSTLKIQPAKLEDSAVYLCASSTGQGVEGYTFGSGTRLTVV.

V usage is TRBV19 and J usage is TRBJ1-4; D remains ambiguous. CDR3 length equals 16 residues. Germline assignment: CDR1 LNHDA and CDR2 SQIVND (reference sequence). Trimming took 3 bases from V and 0 from J, leaving 11 bases between them. The CDR3 DNA reads TGTGCCAGTAGTATCCCCACTTTGGCAACTAATGAAAAACTGTTTTTT. It codes for CASSIPTLATNEKLFF. Full variable domain (remainder filled in from reference TRBV19 and TRBJ1-4): DGGITQSPKYLFRKEGQNVTLSCEQNLNHDAMYWYRQDPGQGLRLIYYSQIVNDFQKGDIAEGYSVSREKKESFPLTVTSAQKNPTAFYLCASSIPTLATNEKLFFGSGTQLSVL.

This CDR3 reads CASSDLTGSSYNEQFF. The CDR3, as DNA: TGTGCCAGCAGTGACCTGACTGGGAGCTCCTACAATGAGCAGTTCTTC. The V and J genes are TRBV25-1 and TRBJ2-1, with D tentatively TRBD2 (5 bases). This CDR3 is 16 amino acids long. CDR1 MGHDK and CDR2 SYGVNS come from the germline V gene. Trimming left V 3 bases short and J 0 bases short, with 12 bases between.

The V gene is TRBV7-9, the J gene TRBJ2-1; TRBD1 might be the D (5 bases). Per the germline V gene, CDR1 is SEHNR and CDR2 is FQNEAQ (reference sequence). Trimming cost V 2 bases and J 6 bases, with 11 bases left between them. CDR3 length equals 14 residues. The CDR3, as DNA: TGTGCCAGCAGCTTAAGCTGGGGCGGCAATGAGCAGTTCTTC. Translation: CASSLSWGGNEQFF.

The CDR3 here is CASSYPTGDTYNEQFF. DNA of the CDR3: TGTGCCAGCAGTTACCCCACGGGAGACACCTACAATGAGCAGTTCTTC. J is TRBJ2-1 and V is TRBV6-2 or TRBV6-3; D may be TRBD2 (6 bases). Germline V gene sequence: CDR1 MNHEY, CDR2 SVGEGT. This CDR3 is built from 16 residues. V was trimmed by 2 bases and J by 2 bases, leaving 13 bases between them.

The rearrangement links TRBV7-2 to TRBJ2-1; 10 positions agree with TRBD2. Germline values: CDR1 SGHTA, CDR2 FQGNSA. The ends lost 2 bases at V and 4 bases at J; junction bases unmatched: 2. The CDR3 spans 15 residues. The CDR3 is CASSLTSGKYNEQFF. DNA for the CDR3: TGTGCCAGCAGCTTAACTAGCGGGAAGTACAATGAGCAGTTCTTC.

The rearrangement joins TRBV6-8 to TRBJ1-1; the D gene is possibly TRBD1 (6 bases). Germline V gene data show CDR1 as MNHGY and CDR2 as SAAAGT. V was trimmed by 5 bases and J by 3 bases, leaving 13 bases between them. CDR3 length: 14 amino acids. The CDR3 coding sequence is TGTGCCAGCAGTGAAGGGGACAAAGACACTGAAGCTTTCTTT. It yields the protein CASSEGDKDTEAFF.

The chain is built from TRBV10-3 and TRBJ2-7; TRBD2 matches at 10 bases. Germline V gene lookup returns CDR1 ENHRY and CDR2 SYGVKD. The V and J ends lost 4 bases and 0 bases, in that order; junction bases with no gene match: 0. The CDR3 sequence is 14 residues long. The CDR3 sequence: CAISASGSSYEQYF. CDR3 coding DNA: TGTGCCATCAGTGCTAGCGGGAGCTCCTACGAGCAGTACTTC.

This clonotype was seen a handful of times. This sequence joins TRBV6-4 and TRBJ2-1; D might be TRBD2 (5 bases). Germline CDR1 and CDR2: MRHNA and SNTAGT. Trimming removed 1 base at V and 9 bases at J, with 10 bases between. This CDR3 region has 13 residues. The CDR3 here is CASSDFGKGEQFF. CDR3 nucleotide sequence: TGTGCCAGCAGTGACTTCGGGAAGGGTGAGCAGTTCTTC.

The table lists this clonotype with many counts. J is TRBJ2-1 and V is TRBV7-2; either TRBD1 or TRBD2 may supply D (6 bases each). V shed 1 base and J shed 12 bases, with 16 bases lying between them. The CDR3 covers 14 residues. CDR1 is SGHTA, CDR2 FQGNSA, per germline. The chain's CDR3 is CASSLDLLEGGQFF. CDR3 sequence (DNA): TGTGCCAGCAGCTTAGATCTCCTAGAGGGGGGGCAGTTCTTC.

This clonotype turned up a few times. The chain links TRBV20-1 to TRBJ1-4; 9 bases line up with TRBD1. The ends lost 5 bases at V and 6 bases at J; junction bases unmatched: 7. Germline CDR1 reads DFQATT; CDR2 reads SNEGSKA (reference sequence). CDR3 length: 14 residues. DNA of the CDR3: TGCAGTGCTCTTGTGGACAGGGGATATGAAAAACTGTTTTTT. Translating it yields CSALVDRGYEKLFF.

This rearrangement joins TRBV4-2 to TRBJ2-2; a possible D gene is TRBD2 (5 bases). Germline V gene lookup returns CDR1 LGHNA and CDR2 YNFKEQ. Trimming cost V 4 bases and J 0 bases, with 12 bases left between them. This CDR3 region has 16 residues. Written as DNA, the CDR3 is TGTGCCAGCAGCCCCCTTAGAGCGGCGAACACCGGGGAGCTGTTTTTT. Encoded protein: CASSPLRAANTGELFF.

This rearrangement joins TRBV3-1 to TRBJ2-7; D may correspond to TRBD1 or TRBD2 (5 bases each). CDR3 length: 17 residues. Germline CDR1 is LGHDT and CDR2 is YNNKEL (reference sequence). The V gene lost 3 bases and the J gene lost 0 bases, with 18 bases spanning the gap. The CDR3 nucleotides read TGTGCCAGCAGCCACTTACTTATCGGGGCCACCTCCTACGAGCAGTACTTC. Protein sequence: CASSHLLIGATSYEQYF.

This sequence joins TRBV4-2 and TRBJ1-2, with D possibly being TRBD1 (5 bases). The length of the CDR3 is 15 residues. Germline-derived CDR1 and CDR2 are LGHNA and YNFKEQ. Trimming left V 0 bases short and J 6 bases short, with 14 bases between. This chain's CDR3 is CASSQDRGRADGYTF. The CDR3 nucleotides read TGTGCCAGCAGCCAAGATAGGGGCAGGGCGGATGGCTACACCTTC.

This clonotype was counted a few times. The CDR3 loop is CSVESPDRHYEQYF. Here the CDR3 DNA reads TGCAGCGTTGAATCCCCCGATCGCCACTACGAGCAGTACTTC. This chain connects TRBV29-1 to TRBJ2-7, with no clear D. The CDR3 is 14 residues long. Germline V CDR1 and CDR2: SQVTM, ANQGSEA. Trimming stripped 2 bases from V and 3 bases from J, with 14 bases between.

In this sample, this clonotype turned up a few times. The chain couples TRBV28 to TRBJ2-5, with D perhaps assigned TRBD1 or TRBD2 (6 bases each). The V end was cut by 5 bases, the J end by 1 base, with 14 bases between. Germline V CDR1 and CDR2: MDHEN, SYDVKM. This CDR3 comprises 15 residues. CDR3 in amino acids: CASSAGGRGQETQYF. Here the CDR3 DNA reads TGTGCCAGCAGTGCCGGGGGCAGGGGCCAAGAGACCCAGTACTTC.

This clonotype came up a few times. The chain uses TRBV5-5 and TRBJ2-3, with 10 bases aligning to TRBD2. The CDR3 consists of 16 residues. J was trimmed by 1 base and V by 4 bases; bases with no gene match: 6. Germline CDR1 SGHKS, CDR2 YYEKEE (reference sequence). The CDR3 sequence: CASSRTGTSGTDTQYF. CDR3 nucleotides: TGTGCCAGCAGCCGCACCGGGACTAGCGGCACAGATACGCAGTATTTT.

V is TRBV29-1 and J is TRBJ1-4; D not certain. This CDR3 is 13 amino acids long. The V end was cut by 7 bases, the J end by 6 bases, with 15 bases between. Germline V gene data show CDR1 as SQVTM and CDR2 as ANQGSEA. The CDR3 region is CSGTGARDEKLFF. CDR3 bases: TGCAGCGGCACGGGAGCTCGAGATGAAAAACTGTTTTTT.

This chain joins TRBV28 and TRBJ1-2; D gene ambiguous. The CDR3 totals 13 residues. V was trimmed by 1 base and J by 5 bases, leaving 8 bases between them. CDR1 is MDHEN, CDR2 SYDVKM, per germline. The CDR3 DNA is TGTGCCAGCAGTTTATCCCTTGAGTATGGCTACACCTTC. Its translation: CASSLSLEYGYTF.

In its sample, this clonotype was seen many times. V is TRBV7-2 and J is TRBJ2-1, with 9 bases matching TRBD2. This CDR3 contains 15 residues. Per the germline V gene, CDR1 is SGHTA and CDR2 is FQGNSA. J lost 0 bases, V lost 8 bases, and 5 bases had no gene match. The CDR3 DNA reads TGTGCCAGCGGAATAGCGGGAGTCTCCTACAATGAGCAGTTCTTC. Translated: CASGIAGVSYNEQFF. Together with reference TRBV7-2 and TRBJ2-1, the CDR3 gives the full variable domain: GAGVSQSPSNKVTEKGKDVELRCDPISGHTALYWYRQSLGQGLEFLIYFQGNSAPDKSGLPSDRFSAERTGGSVSTLTIQRTQQEDSAVYLCASGIAGVSYNEQFFGPGTRLTVL.

This clonotype appeared once. V usage is TRBV7-3 and J usage is TRBJ2-1; a weak D match, TRBD2 (6 bases). The CDR3 has 16 residues. CDR1 SGHTA and CDR2 FQGTGA come from the germline V gene. Trimming took 5 bases from V and 2 from J, leaving 16 bases between them. CDR3 DNA: TGTGCCAGCAGCCGCCGCGGCGGGGCGGCCTACAATGAGCAGTTCTTC. Residues: CASSRRGGAAYNEQFF.

Many counts were recorded for this clonotype. This sequence joins TRBV7-2 and TRBJ2-7, with D tentatively TRBD2 (6 bases). Germline assignment: CDR1 SGHTA and CDR2 FQGNSA. Between the trimmed V and J ends, which lost 5 bases and 4 bases, there was a span of 21 bases. This CDR3 contains 16 residues. CDR3 DNA: TGTGCCAGCAGCCCCAGGTTGGCGGGGTCGCTTTACGAGCAGTACTTC. Amino acids: CASSPRLAGSLYEQYF.

The table lists this clonotype with many counts. The J gene is TRBJ2-5, the V gene TRBV7-2; 9 nucleotides line up with TRBD2. CDR1 and CDR2 from the germline V gene are SGHTA and FQGNSA. CDR3 length equals 16 residues. The J segment lost 4 bases and the V segment lost 7 bases, leaving 13 bases of the junction unmatched. The CDR3 is CASTPSLAGAGETQYF. CDR3 bases: TGTGCCAGCACCCCCAGCTTAGCGGGAGCTGGAGAGACCCAGTACTTC.

This clonotype was counted at least ten times. In DNA, the CDR3 is TGTGCCAGCAGCATAACTAGCGGGTTTGAGTACTTC. Protein: CASSITSGFEYF. The J gene is TRBJ2-5, the V gene TRBV7-2; 9 bases agree with TRBD2. The ends lost 5 bases at V and 12 bases at J; junction bases unmatched: 7. The CDR3 runs to 12 residues. CDR1 and CDR2 (germline): SGHTA, FQGNSA.

The chain is built from TRBV12-3 or TRBV12-4 and TRBJ1-2, with 7 bases fitting TRBD1. Trimming at V came to 7 bases and at J to 1 base, leaving 9 bases not matched to a gene. The CDR3 has 15 residues. The CDR3 nucleotides read TGTGCCAGCACCAAACAGGGGCTGCTTAACTATGGCTACACCTTC. Translating it yields CASTKQGLLNYGYTF.

This clonotype was seen only a few times. The chain uses TRBV20-1 and TRBJ2-1, with 9 bases aligning to TRBD2. Trimming removed 2 bases from V and 6 bases from J; junction bases left unmatched: 5. Germline V gene data show CDR1 as DFQATT and CDR2 as SNEGSKA (reference sequence). This CDR3 is built from 14 residues. The DNA for the CDR3 is TGCAGTGCTAGATCTAGCGGGAATCTCAATGAGCAGTTCTTC. The encoded protein is CSARSSGNLNEQFF.